The entry below describes one TCR beta chain. In the same sample, other DNA sequences code for this CDR3. Sequencing was performed with immunoSEQ multiplex PCR; in TCRdb, only in-frame clones are kept and a portion is missing. The sample lists 55,000 to 70,000 clones, about four fifths seen once, with roughly an eighth in the top ten. This entry belongs to a study of T cells in tumors after PD-1 blockade. The material sequenced was PBMCs, taken before anti-PD-1 treatment. This TCR was recovered from a human donor with basal cell carcinoma.

The CDR3 here is CASLSPGDTEAFF. The CDR3 coding sequence is TGTGCCAGCTTATCACCCGGGGACACTGAAGCTTTCTTT. The gene calls are TRBV30 and TRBJ1-1, with D unresolved. CDR1 and CDR2 (germline): GTSNPN, SVGIG (reference sequence). Trimming pared 8 bases from V and 3 bases from J, leaving 16 bases between. The CDR3 runs to 13 residues.